Presented here are 11 T cell receptor beta chains from one specimen sequenced in a study of cytomegalovirus exposure and HLA in healthy donors. The assay was immunoSEQ multiplex PCR, and TCRdb's table has in-frame clones only and misses some. The sample has 180,000 or so clones; about 86% are singletons. Input material: PBMCs. These receptors came from a woman aged 25 to 39 in good health and CMV-seronegative.

This chain uses TRBV15 with TRBJ1-1; D is possibly TRBD1 (5 bases). Germline V gene data show CDR1 as LNHNV and CDR2 as YYDKDF (reference sequence). The ends were cut back, 1 base at V and 5 bases at J, with 14 bases in the middle. The CDR3 contains 15 residues. CDR3 nucleotide sequence: TGTGCCACCAGCAGAGGACATCGGGGGAAGACTGAAGCTTTCTTT. Amino acid sequence: CATSRGHRGKTEAFF. Using reference TRBV15 and TRBJ1-1 for the parts outside the CDR3, the full variable domain is DAMVIQNPRYQVTQFGKPVTLSCSQTLNHNVMYWYQQKSSQAPKLLFHYYDKDFNNEADTPDNFQSRRPNTSFCFLDIRSPGLGDTAMYLCATSRGHRGKTEAFFGQGTRLTVV.

The chain's CDR3 is CASSQGGWAFF. CDR3 nucleotide sequence: TGTGCCAGCAGCCAGGGAGGGTGGGCTTTCTTT. V gene TRBV5-8 combines with J gene TRBJ1-1, with D possibly TRBD1 on 5 matching bases. The CDR3 totals 11 residues. Trimming left V 4 bases short and J 11 bases short, with 12 bases between. Per the germline V gene, CDR1 is SGHTS and CDR2 is YDEGEE. Filled out from reference TRBV5-8 and TRBJ1-1, the complete variable domain reads EAGVTQSPTHLIKTRGQQATLRCSPISGHTSVYWYQQALGLGLQFLLWYDEGEERNRGNFPPRFSGRQFPNYSSELNVNALELEDSALYLCASSQGGWAFFGQGTRLTVV.

The V and J genes are TRBV10-3 and TRBJ1-1; the D is unclear. Trimming took 8 bases from V and 4 from J, leaving 11 bases between them. Germline values: CDR1 ENHRY, CDR2 SYGVKD. The CDR3 runs 12 residues. CDR3 in amino acids: CAISNSGTEAFF. For the CDR3, the DNA is TGTGCCATCTCTAACTCGGGCACTGAAGCTTTCTTT.

V gene TRBV28 combines with J gene TRBJ2-1; TRBD1 might be the D (8 bases). From germline, CDR1 is MDHEN and CDR2 SYDVKM. The germline V and J ends were trimmed by 2 bases and 4 bases, with 15 bases remaining between them. The CDR3 runs to 16 residues. For the CDR3, the DNA is TGTGCCAGCAGTTTAGGGGAACAGGGGGGGTACAATGAGCAGTTCTTC. Amino acid sequence: CASSLGEQGGYNEQFF.

The chain joins TRBV25-1 to TRBJ1-2, with D perhaps matching TRBD1 (6 bases). V lost 7 bases and J 4 bases, leaving 22 bases between the germline ends. The CDR3 is 16 amino acids. Germline V gene sequence: CDR1 MGHDK, CDR2 SYGVNS. The CDR3 sequence is CASNVYRASSGYGYTF. CDR3 coding DNA: TGTGCCAGCAATGTATACAGGGCAAGCTCCGGCTATGGCTACACCTTC.

The V gene is TRBV5-4, the J gene TRBJ2-3; the match to TRBD2 covers 9 bases. Germline trimming cut 0 bases from V and 10 bases from J; bases unmatched to any gene: 15. Germline CDR1 SGHNT, CDR2 YYREEE (reference sequence). The CDR3 is 17 residues long. This chain's CDR3 is CASSLANSGGGRGAQYF. The CDR3 bases are TGTGCCAGCAGCTTGGCTAATAGCGGGGGAGGCCGAGGAGCGCAGTATTTT.

V is TRBV2 and J is TRBJ1-3; the match to TRBD1 covers 9 bases. This CDR3 is built from 14 residues. The trim removed 6 bases at V and 4 bases at J, leaving 4 bases unmatched. Germline CDR1 reads SNHLY; CDR2 reads FYNNEI. CDR3 residues: CASRGQGSGNTIYF. The CDR3, as DNA: TGTGCCAGCAGGGGACAGGGTTCAGGAAACACCATATATTTT.

The chain couples TRBV6-1 to TRBJ1-5, with D possibly being TRBD1 (6 bases). V dropped 1 base and J dropped 11 bases, with 12 bases sitting between them. Germline V gives CDR1 MNHNS, CDR2 SASEGT. This CDR3 is 13 amino acids long. CDR3: CASSEGGGDTQHF. DNA of the CDR3: TGTGCCAGCAGTGAAGGTGGGGGCGATACCCAGCATTTT.

This clone came up a few times. The chain is built from TRBV28 and TRBJ1-5; tentative D call: TRBD1 (5 bases). Trimming left V 7 bases short and J 4 bases short, with 17 bases between. The CDR3 extends over 15 amino acids. Germline CDR1 is MDHEN and CDR2 is SYDVKM. The CDR3 spells CASKGRAGPNQPQHF. Written as DNA, the CDR3 is TGTGCCAGCAAGGGGAGGGCAGGACCAAATCAGCCCCAGCATTTT. Supplemented by reference TRBV28 and TRBJ1-5, the full variable domain reads DVKVTQSSRYLVKRTGEKVFLECVQDMDHENMFWYRQDPGLGLRLIYFSYDVKMKEKGDIPEGYSVSREKKERFSLILESASTNQTSMYLCASKGRAGPNQPQHFGDGTRLSIL.

The chain has TRBV5-1 and TRBJ1-4; TRBD1 is a possible D gene (5 bases). The CDR3 sequence is 15 residues long. Germline CDR1 and CDR2: SGHRS and YFSETQ. V gave up 8 bases and J gave up 4 bases, with 18 bases separating them. CDR3 in DNA: TGCGCCAGTTGCATCTCGGGGGGGATTAATGAAAAACTGTTTTTT. Amino acids: CASCISGGINEKLFF.

The chain joins TRBV7-9 to TRBJ1-3; D remains unclear. V was cut by 0 bases and J by 0 bases, with 9 bases left in between. Germline V CDR1 and CDR2: SEHNR, FQNEAQ (reference sequence). CDR3 length equals 16 residues. CDR3 nucleotide sequence: TGTGCCAGCAGCTTAGCCTCGGGAGTCTCTGGAAACACCATATATTTT. It encodes CASSLASGVSGNTIYF.